Below are 13 T cell receptor beta chains sequenced from a single sample in a study of T-cell memory formation after mild COVID-19. One entry per CDR3 protein, called by TCRdb with MiXCR from the 5' RACE reads. The sample includes about 560,000 distinct CDR3 sequences, around a sixth seen only once; the top ten take approximately 8.1%. The sequenced material came from PBMCs or a T cell subset sorted from them (not recorded which). These receptors all come from an adult woman who had mild COVID-19 (a few samples of this study predate the infection). Cell type and time point are not known.

The J gene is TRBJ2-7, the V gene TRBV3-1, with TRBD2 identical over 8 bases. This CDR3 has 13 amino acids. Germline V gives CDR1 LGHDT, CDR2 YNNKEL (reference sequence). V lost 6 bases and J lost 8; bases outside the gene matches: 9. CDR3 nucleotides: TGTGCCAGCAGAGCGGGAGTGGTTGACAAGCAGTACTTC. Translating it yields CASRAGVVDKQYF.

In this sample, this clonotype turned up a few times. V is TRBV25-1 and J is TRBJ2-2; 8 nucleotides agree with TRBD1. Unmatched junction bases numbered 6, after V lost 5 bases and J lost 7 bases. CDR3 length: 14 residues. Per the germline V gene, CDR1 is MGHDK and CDR2 is SYGVNS. For the CDR3, the DNA is TGTGCCAGCAGTAAATGGACAGGGTACGGGGAGCTGTTTTTT. Its protein is CASSKWTGYGELFF.

In this sample, this clonotype turned up once. This chain links TRBV29-1 with TRBJ1-2; no firm D call. This CDR3 is built from 15 residues. Germline assignment: CDR1 SQVTM and CDR2 ANQGSEA. V lost 0 bases, J lost 0 bases, and 11 bases lay in between. The CDR3 sequence: CSVEDDRTANYGYTF. DNA of the CDR3: TGCAGCGTTGAAGATGACCGGACGGCTAACTATGGCTACACCTTC.

The chain couples TRBV29-1 to TRBJ2-1; D possibly corresponds to TRBD1 (5 bases). The CDR3 contains 16 residues. Germline-derived CDR1 and CDR2 are SQVTM and ANQGSEA. Trimming stripped 0 bases from V and 5 bases from J, with 17 bases between. CDR3 in DNA: TGCAGCGTTGAAGAAAGGGGTTGGGAAAGGGACAATGAGCAGTTCTTC. Amino acids: CSVEERGWERDNEQFF.

In DNA, the CDR3 is TGCAGCGTTGAAGTAAGGAACAGGGGGCGCGAGCAGTACTTC. Amino acid sequence: CSVEVRNRGREQYF. The chain carries TRBV29-1 and TRBJ2-7; 9 bases fit TRBD1. Germline-derived CDR1 and CDR2 are SQVTM and ANQGSEA. The CDR3 contains 14 residues. V lost 1 base, J lost 6 bases, and 7 bases stayed unmatched.

This clonotype was recorded a few times. CDR3 sequence reads: CASGVWEETQYF. CDR3 coding DNA: TGTGCCAGTGGGGTGTGGGAGGAGACCCAGTACTTC. The V call is TRBV7-2, the J call TRBJ2-5; tentatively, D is TRBD2 (5 bases). V lost 9 bases and J lost 5, with 13 bases in between. The CDR3 spans 12 residues. The germline V gene has CDR1 SGHTA and CDR2 FQGNSA.

This clonotype was detected a few times. The CDR3 nucleotides are TGTGCCAGCAGCCCCGCGGGAGACACTGAAGCTTTCTTT. It translates to CASSPAGDTEAFF. The rearrangement uses TRBV3-1 and TRBJ1-1; D is ambiguous. Germline-derived CDR1 and CDR2 are LGHDT and YNNKEL (reference sequence). CDR3 length equals 13 residues. V was pared by 4 bases and J by 3 bases, with 9 bases between.

This clonotype was detected ten times or more. The chain uses TRBV7-2 and TRBJ1-5, with a possible D match to TRBD1 (6 bases). V was cut by 1 base and J by 4 bases, with 11 bases left in between. This CDR3 is 15 amino acids long. Germline V gene lookup returns CDR1 SGHTA and CDR2 FQGNSA. The CDR3 nucleotides are TGTGCCAGCAGCTTAGGAGACAGGCGTAATCAGCCCCAGCATTTT. Its protein is CASSLGDRRNQPQHF.

This clonotype has more than one count but fewer than ten. The V call is TRBV7-6, the J call TRBJ2-1, with D perhaps TRBD1 or TRBD2 (6 bases each). The CDR3 has 19 amino acids. The V end lost 5 bases, the J end lost 5 bases, and 28 bases lay between the germline ends. The V gene's germline CDR1 is SGHVS and CDR2 FNYEAQ. The CDR3 sequence is CASSLTPRAGQGPDNEQFF. CDR3 nucleotides: TGTGCCAGCAGCCTAACCCCTCGGGCGGGACAAGGGCCTGACAATGAGCAGTTCTTC.

This clonotype was found a few times. V gene TRBV11-3 combines with J gene TRBJ1-2; the D is unclear. Germline V gives CDR1 SGHNT, CDR2 YENEEA. The CDR3 is 14 amino acids. V was shortened by 5 bases and J by 8 bases, with 18 bases between the two germline ends. The CDR3 reads CASSPWTGPEGYTF. The CDR3 DNA follows: TGTGCCAGCAGCCCGTGGACCGGACCGGAGGGCTACACCTTC. Filled out from reference TRBV11-3 and TRBJ1-2, the complete variable domain reads EAGVVQSPRYKIIEKKQPVAFWCNPISGHNTLYWYLQNLGQGPELLIRYENEEAVDDSQLPKDRFSAERLKGVDSTLKIQPAELGDSAVYLCASSPWTGPEGYTFGSGTRLTVV.

This clonotype was found many times. This chain links TRBV5-1 with TRBJ1-1, with D unclear. The CDR3 runs to 14 residues. CDR1 SGHRS and CDR2 YFSETQ come from the germline V gene. The germline V and J ends were trimmed by 4 bases and 1 base, with 11 bases remaining between them. The CDR3 region has the DNA TGCGCCAGCAGCCCGACCCCGGGGAACACTGAAGCTTTCTTT. Protein sequence: CASSPTPGNTEAFF. Looking up the rest from reference TRBV5-1 and TRBJ1-1 gives the full variable domain: KAGVTQTPRYLIKTRGQQVTLSCSPISGHRSVSWYQQTPGQGLQFLFEYFSETQRNKGNFPGRFSGRQFSNSRSEMNVSTLELGDSALYLCASSPTPGNTEAFFGQGTRLTVV.

The chain employs TRBV4-1 and TRBJ2-6, with unresolved D. Germline CDR1 and CDR2: MGHRA and YSYEKL. Trimming left V 2 bases short and J 2 bases short, with 10 bases between. This CDR3 contains 16 residues. The CDR3, as DNA: TGCGCCAGCAGCCAACATGCGACCGCTGGGGCCAACGTCCTGACTTTC. Protein product: CASSQHATAGANVLTF.

This clonotype was picked up a small number of times. The chain combines TRBV7-6 with TRBJ2-1; 7 bases are a match to TRBD2. Germline CDR1 is SGHVS and CDR2 is FNYEAQ. The J segment lost 5 bases and the V segment lost 1 base, leaving 17 bases of the junction unmatched. CDR3 length: 19 residues. The CDR3 DNA follows: TGTGCCAGCAGCTTAGTTACCAGCGGGATTATCACGGTACACAATGAGCAGTTCTTC. Translating it yields CASSLVTSGIITVHNEQFF.